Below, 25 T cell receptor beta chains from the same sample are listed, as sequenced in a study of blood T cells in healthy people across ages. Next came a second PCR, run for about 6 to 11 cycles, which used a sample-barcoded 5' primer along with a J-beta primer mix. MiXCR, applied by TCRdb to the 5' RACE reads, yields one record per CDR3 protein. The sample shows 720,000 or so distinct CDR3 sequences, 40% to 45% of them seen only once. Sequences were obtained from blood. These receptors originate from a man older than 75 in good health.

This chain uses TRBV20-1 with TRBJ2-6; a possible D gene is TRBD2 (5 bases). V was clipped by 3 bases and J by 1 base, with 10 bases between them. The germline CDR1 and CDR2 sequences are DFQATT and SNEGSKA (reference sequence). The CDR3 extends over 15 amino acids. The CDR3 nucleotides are TGCAGTGCTAGCCCCAGGAGGTCTGGGGCCAACGTCCTGACTTTC. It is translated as CSASPRRSGANVLTF.

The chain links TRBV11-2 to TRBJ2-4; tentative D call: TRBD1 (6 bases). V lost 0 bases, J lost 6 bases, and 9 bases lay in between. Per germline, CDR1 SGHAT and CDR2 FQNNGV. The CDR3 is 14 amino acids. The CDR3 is CASSLDRTVNIQYF. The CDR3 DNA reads TGTGCCAGCAGCTTAGATCGGACAGTAAACATTCAGTACTTC.

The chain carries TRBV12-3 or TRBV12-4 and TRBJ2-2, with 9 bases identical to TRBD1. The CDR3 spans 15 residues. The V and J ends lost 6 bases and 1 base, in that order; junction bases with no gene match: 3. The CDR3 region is CASRGTGRNTGELFF. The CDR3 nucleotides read TGTGCCAGCAGAGGGACAGGGCGGAACACCGGGGAGCTGTTTTTT.

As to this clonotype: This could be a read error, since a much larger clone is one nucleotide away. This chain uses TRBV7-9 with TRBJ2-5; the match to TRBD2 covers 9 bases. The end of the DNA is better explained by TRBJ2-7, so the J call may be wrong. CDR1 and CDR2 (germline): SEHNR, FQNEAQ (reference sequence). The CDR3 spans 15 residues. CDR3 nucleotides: TGTACCAGCAGCCCGCGACTAGCGGCGACCTACGAGCAGTACTTC. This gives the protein CTSSPRLAATYEQYF.

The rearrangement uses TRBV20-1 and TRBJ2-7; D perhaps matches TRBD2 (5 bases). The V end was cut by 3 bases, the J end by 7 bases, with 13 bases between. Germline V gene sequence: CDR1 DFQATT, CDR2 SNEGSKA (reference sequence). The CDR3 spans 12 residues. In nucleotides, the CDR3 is TGCAGTGCTAGCGCCGGGCCGGGGGAGCAGTACTTC. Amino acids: CSASAGPGEQYF.

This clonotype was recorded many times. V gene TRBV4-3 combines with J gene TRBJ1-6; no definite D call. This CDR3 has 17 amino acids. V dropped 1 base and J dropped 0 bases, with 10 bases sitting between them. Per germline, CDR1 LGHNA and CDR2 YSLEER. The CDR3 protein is CASSQGSQNSYNSPLHF. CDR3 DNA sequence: TGCGCCAGCAGCCAAGGGTCCCAGAACTCCTATAATTCACCCCTCCACTTT.

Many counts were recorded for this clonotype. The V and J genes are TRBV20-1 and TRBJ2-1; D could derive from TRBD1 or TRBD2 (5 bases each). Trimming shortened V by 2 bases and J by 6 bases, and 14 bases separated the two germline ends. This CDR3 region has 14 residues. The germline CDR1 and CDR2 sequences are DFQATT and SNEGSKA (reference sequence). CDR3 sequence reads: CSARRGPVLNEQFF. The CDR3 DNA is TGCAGTGCTAGACGGGGCCCCGTACTCAATGAGCAGTTCTTC.

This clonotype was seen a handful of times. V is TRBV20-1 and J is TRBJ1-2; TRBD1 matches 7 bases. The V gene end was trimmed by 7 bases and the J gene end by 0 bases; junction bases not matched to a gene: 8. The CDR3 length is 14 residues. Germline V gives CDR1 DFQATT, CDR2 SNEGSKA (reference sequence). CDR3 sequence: CSVEGQTTNYGYTF. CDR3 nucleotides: TGCAGTGTGGAGGGACAGACGACTAACTATGGCTACACCTTC.

The CDR3: CSARDLTGLNYGYTF. The CDR3 DNA follows: TGCAGTGCTAGAGATTTGACAGGGTTGAACTATGGCTACACCTTC. This sequence joins TRBV20-1 and TRBJ1-2; 7 bases are a match to TRBD1. This CDR3 has 15 residues. CDR1 and CDR2 from the germline V gene are DFQATT and SNEGSKA (reference sequence). V trimming: 0 bases; J trimming: 2 bases; junction bases outside the gene matches: 6.

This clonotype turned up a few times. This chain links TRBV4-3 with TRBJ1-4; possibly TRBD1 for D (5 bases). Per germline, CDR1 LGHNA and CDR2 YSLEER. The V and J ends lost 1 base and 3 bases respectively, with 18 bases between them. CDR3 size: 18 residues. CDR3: CASSQVNKAGDSNEKLFF. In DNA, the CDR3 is TGCGCCAGCAGCCAAGTCAACAAAGCGGGGGACTCTAATGAAAAACTGTTTTTT.

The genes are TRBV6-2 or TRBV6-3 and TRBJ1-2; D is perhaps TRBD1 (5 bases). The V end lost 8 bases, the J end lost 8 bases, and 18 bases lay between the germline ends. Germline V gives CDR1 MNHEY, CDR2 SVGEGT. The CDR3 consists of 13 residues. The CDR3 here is CASRQGQGRGYTF. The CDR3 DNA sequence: TGTGCCAGCCGACAAGGGCAGGGAAGAGGCTACACCTTC.

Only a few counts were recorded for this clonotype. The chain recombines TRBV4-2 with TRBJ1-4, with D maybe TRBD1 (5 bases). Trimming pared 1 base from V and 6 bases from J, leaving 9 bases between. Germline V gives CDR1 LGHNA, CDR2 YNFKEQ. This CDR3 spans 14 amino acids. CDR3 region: CASSQGEGDEKLFF. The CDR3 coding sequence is TGTGCCAGCAGCCAAGGGGAAGGGGATGAAAAACTGTTTTTT.

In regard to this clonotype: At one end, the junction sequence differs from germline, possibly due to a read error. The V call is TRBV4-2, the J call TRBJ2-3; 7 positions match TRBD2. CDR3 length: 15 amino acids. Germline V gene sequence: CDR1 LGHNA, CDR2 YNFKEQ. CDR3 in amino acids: CAGSTGLGSTDTQYF. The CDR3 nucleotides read TGTGCCGGCAGCACCGGACTAGGATCTACAGATACGCAGTATTTT.

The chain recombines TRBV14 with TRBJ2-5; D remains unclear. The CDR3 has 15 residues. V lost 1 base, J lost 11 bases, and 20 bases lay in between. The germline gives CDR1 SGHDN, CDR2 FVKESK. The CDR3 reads CASSQGQALYNEQYF. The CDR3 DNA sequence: TGTGCCAGCAGCCAAGGTCAGGCACTGTACAATGAGCAGTACTTC.

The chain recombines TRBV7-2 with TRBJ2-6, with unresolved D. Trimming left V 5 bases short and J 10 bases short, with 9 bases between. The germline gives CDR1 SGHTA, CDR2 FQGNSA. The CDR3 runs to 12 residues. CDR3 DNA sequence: TGTGCCAGCAGCCCAGTAGTAAACGTCCTGACTTTC. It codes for CASSPVVNVLTF. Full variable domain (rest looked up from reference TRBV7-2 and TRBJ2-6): GAGVSQSPSNKVTEKGKDVELRCDPISGHTALYWYRQSLGQGLEFLIYFQGNSAPDKSGLPSDRFSAERTGGSVSTLTIQRTQQEDSAVYLCASSPVVNVLTFGAGSRLTVL.

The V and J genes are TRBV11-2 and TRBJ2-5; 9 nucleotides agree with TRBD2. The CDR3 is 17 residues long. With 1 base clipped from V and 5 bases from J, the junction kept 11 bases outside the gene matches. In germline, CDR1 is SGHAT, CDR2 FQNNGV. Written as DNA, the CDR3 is TGTGCCAGCAGCTTAGGGTTGCGGGGGGGCTCCCGGGAGACCCAGTACTTC. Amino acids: CASSLGLRGGSRETQYF.

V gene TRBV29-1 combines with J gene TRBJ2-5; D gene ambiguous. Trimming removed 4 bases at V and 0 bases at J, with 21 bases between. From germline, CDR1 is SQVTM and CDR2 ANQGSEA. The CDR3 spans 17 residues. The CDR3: CSVVGSVRRTYQETQYF. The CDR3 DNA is TGCAGCGTTGTAGGGTCGGTCCGCCGGACGTACCAAGAGACCCAGTACTTC.

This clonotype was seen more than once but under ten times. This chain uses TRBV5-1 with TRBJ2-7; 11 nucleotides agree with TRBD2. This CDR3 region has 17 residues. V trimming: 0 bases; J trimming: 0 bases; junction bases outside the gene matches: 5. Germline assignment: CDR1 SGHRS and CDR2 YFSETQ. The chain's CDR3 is CASSLGLAGGLSYEQYF. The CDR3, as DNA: TGCGCCAGCAGCTTGGGGCTAGCGGGAGGACTCTCCTACGAGCAGTACTTC. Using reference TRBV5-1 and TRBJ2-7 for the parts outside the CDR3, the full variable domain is KAGVTQTPRYLIKTRGQQVTLSCSPISGHRSVSWYQQTPGQGLQFLFEYFSETQRNKGNFPGRFSGRQFSNSRSEMNVSTLELGDSALYLCASSLGLAGGLSYEQYFGPGTRLTVT.

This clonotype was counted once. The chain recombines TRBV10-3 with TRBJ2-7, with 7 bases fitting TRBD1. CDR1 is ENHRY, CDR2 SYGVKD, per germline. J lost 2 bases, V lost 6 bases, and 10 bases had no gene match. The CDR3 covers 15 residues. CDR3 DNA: TGTGCCATCAGACCCGGGACAGCCATTGCCTACGAGCAGTACTTC. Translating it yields CAIRPGTAIAYEQYF.

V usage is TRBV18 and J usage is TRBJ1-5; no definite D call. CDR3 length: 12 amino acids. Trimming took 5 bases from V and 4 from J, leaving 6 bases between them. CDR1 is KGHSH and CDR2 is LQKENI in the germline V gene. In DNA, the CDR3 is TGTGCCAGCTCAGATACTAATCAGCCCCAGCATTTT. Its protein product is CASSDTNQPQHF.

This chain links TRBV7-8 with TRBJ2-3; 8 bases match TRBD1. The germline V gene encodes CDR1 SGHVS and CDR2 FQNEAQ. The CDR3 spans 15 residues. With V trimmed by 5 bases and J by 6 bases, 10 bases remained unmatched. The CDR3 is CASSARQGKADTQYF. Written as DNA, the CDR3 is TGTGCCAGCAGCGCCCGACAGGGGAAGGCCGATACGCAGTATTTT.

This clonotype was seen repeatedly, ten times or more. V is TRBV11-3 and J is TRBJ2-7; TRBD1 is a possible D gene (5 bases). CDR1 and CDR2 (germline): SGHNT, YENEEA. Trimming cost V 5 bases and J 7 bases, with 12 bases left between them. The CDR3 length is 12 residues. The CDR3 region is CASSLGEGEQYF. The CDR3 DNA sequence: TGTGCCAGCAGCCTAGGGGAAGGGGAGCAGTACTTC.

CDR3 loop: CASSRGETGGAGEAFF. In DNA form, the CDR3 reads TGTGCCAGCAGCAGGGGCGAGACAGGGGGCGCGGGCGAGGCTTTCTTT. The chain couples TRBV21-1 to TRBJ1-1; whether TRBD1, the table's D call, matches the DNA was not checked. TRBV21-1 is annotated as a pseudogene. There are 16 residues in the CDR3.

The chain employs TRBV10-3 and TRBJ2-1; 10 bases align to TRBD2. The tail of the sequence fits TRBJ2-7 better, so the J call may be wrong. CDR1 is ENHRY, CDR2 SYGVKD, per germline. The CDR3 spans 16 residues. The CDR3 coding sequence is TGTGCCATCAGTAAGACTAGCGGGTACTCCTACAATGAGCAGTACTTC. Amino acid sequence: CAISKTSGYSYNEQYF.

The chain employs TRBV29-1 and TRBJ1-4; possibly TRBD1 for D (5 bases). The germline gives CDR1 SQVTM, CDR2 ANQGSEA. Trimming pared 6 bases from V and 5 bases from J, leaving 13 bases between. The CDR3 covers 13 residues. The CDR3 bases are TGCAGCGTCGGGTCGGCAGGGAATGAAAAACTGTTTTTT. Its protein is CSVGSAGNEKLFF.